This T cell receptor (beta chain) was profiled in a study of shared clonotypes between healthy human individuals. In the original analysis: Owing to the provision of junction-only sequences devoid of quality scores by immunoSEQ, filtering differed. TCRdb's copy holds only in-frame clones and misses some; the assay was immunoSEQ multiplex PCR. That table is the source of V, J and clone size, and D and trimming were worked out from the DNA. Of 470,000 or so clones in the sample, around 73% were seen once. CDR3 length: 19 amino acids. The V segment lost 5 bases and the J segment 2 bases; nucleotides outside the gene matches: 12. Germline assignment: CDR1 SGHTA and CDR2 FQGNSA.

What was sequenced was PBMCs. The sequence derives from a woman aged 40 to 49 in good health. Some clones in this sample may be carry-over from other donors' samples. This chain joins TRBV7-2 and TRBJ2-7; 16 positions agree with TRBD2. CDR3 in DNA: TGTGCCAGCAGCACCCTTGGGGGACTAGCGGGAGGGCTAACCTACGAGCAGTACTTC. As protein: CASSTLGGLAGGLTYEQYF.